Below are 3 T cell receptor beta chains sequenced from a single sample in a study of T cell responses to AZD1222 COVID-19 vaccine. Using immunoSEQ multiplex PCR, the repertoire was profiled, and TCRdb retains in-frame clones only, with some absent. The sample yields some 30,000 clones, 70% to 90% seen once. Here the sequenced sample was peripheral blood, taken on day 0 of AZD1222 vaccination. These receptors all come from an adult in good health.

This clone was recorded once. The chain has TRBV30 and TRBJ2-1, with 9 bases lining up with TRBD2. This CDR3 comprises 15 residues. V dropped 4 bases and J dropped 2; count of bases not matched to a gene: 6. Germline CDR1 GTSNPN, CDR2 SVGIG (reference sequence). The CDR3 DNA follows: TGTGCCTGGACCGGGACTAGCCAAACCTACAATGAGCAGTTCTTC. It codes for CAWTGTSQTYNEQFF.

The rearrangement uses TRBV6-5 and TRBJ2-3, with D possibly being TRBD1 (6 bases). With 1 base removed from V and 1 base from J, the gap between germline ends came to 12 bases. Looked up from germline, CDR1 is MNHEY and CDR2 is SVGAGI. There are 16 residues in the CDR3. CDR3 in amino acids: CASSYFGGVGTDTQYF. The CDR3 region has the DNA TGTGCCAGCAGTTACTTTGGGGGCGTGGGCACAGATACGCAGTATTTT.

CDR3 sequence reads: CASSYPGAHQPQHF. The DNA of the CDR3 is TGTGCCAGCAGTTACCCGGGGGCGCATCAGCCCCAGCATTTT. The chain links TRBV6-2 or TRBV6-3 to TRBJ1-5; D is possibly TRBD1 (6 bases). The CDR3 is made up of 14 amino acids. Trimming removed 2 bases from V and 5 bases from J, with 10 bases in between. Germline V gene data show CDR1 as MNHEY and CDR2 as SVGEGT.